The subject of this entry is one T cell receptor beta chain. Seattle researchers signed up patients amid active infection and tracked them longitudinally. The length of the CDR3 is 13 residues. Trimming shortened V by 0 bases and J by 8 bases, and 7 bases separated the two germline ends. CDR1 LGHDT and CDR2 YNNKEL come from the germline V gene (reference sequence). The data stem from a study of blood T cell repertoires in COVID-19. About the research overall: There were acute and convalescent COVID-19 samples, and they came from the United States, Italy and Spain.

Sequenced by immunoSEQ multiplex PCR; TCRdb stores in-frame clones only, minus some. The repertoire holds 400,000 or so clones, with about nine tenths as singletons. The sequenced sample was peripheral blood. The chain couples TRBV3-1 (or the pseudogene TRBV3-2) to TRBJ1-4; weak D call: TRBD1 (6 bases). The receptor's source is a middle-aged woman with COVID-19, enrolled during active disease. Here the CDR3 reads CASSQDTGEKLFF. CDR3 sequence (DNA): TGTGCCAGCAGCCAAGATACAGGGGAAAAACTGTTTTTT.